These T cell receptor beta chains were read from a single sample in a study of radiotherapy plus CTLA-4 blockade in lung cancer. Clones were read by immunoSEQ multiplex PCR, and TCRdb kept only the in-frame ones, dropping some. The repertoire holds about 62,000 clones, with 77% as singletons. The sequencing used peripheral blood, collected from a patient treated with radiotherapy plus ipilimumab. The receptors here all came from a human donor with non-small cell lung cancer who had a complete response to radiotherapy plus ipilimumab. Each CDR3 is given without its conserved first and last residue. D genes are given only for firm matches.

D | J | V | CDR3
- | TRBJ1-2 | TRBV28 | ASSQGGDYGYT
TRBD2 | TRBJ2-3 | TRBV30 | AWSVKGTGRFTDTQY
- | TRBJ1-2 | TRBV25-1 | ASSEPRGEGGGYT
- | TRBJ2-2 | TRBV29-1 | SVVLRDLRDGGELF
TRBD2 | TRBJ2-3 | TRBV6-4 | ASSLIAGIDTQY
TRBD1 | TRBJ2-5 | TRBV11-2 | ASSLYATGVGETQY
- | TRBJ1-3 | TRBV4-3 | ASSRDSLSGNTIY
TRBD1 | TRBJ2-7 | TRBV5-1 | ASSLRTGAIHEQY
TRBD1 | TRBJ1-5 | TRBV6-5 | ASSRTGGTQPQH
- | TRBJ1-2 | TRBV19 | ASSPALAPGYT
- | TRBJ1-2 | TRBV21-1 | ASSEQGELPVSYT
- | TRBJ2-2 | TRBV2 | ASKSGQGTGELF
- | TRBJ1-2 | TRBV5-6 | ASSPGTAYGYT
- | TRBJ1-2 | TRBV2 | ASSSTVYGYT
- | TRBJ2-3 | TRBV7-2 | ASSLDRVDTQY
- | TRBJ2-1 | TRBV30 | AWNLGSYNEQF
- | TRBJ2-7 | TRBV6-5 | ASSYDADYEQY